The rows below give T cell receptor beta chains drawn from one sample of a study of blood T cells in healthy people across ages. TCRdb processed the 5' RACE reads anew with MiXCR; each CDR3 protein has one entry. The profile covers some 1.1 million distinct CDR3 sequences, with roughly two fifths appearing a single time and around 13% taken by the ten largest. Specimen: blood. Source of these receptors: a man younger than 35 in good health. Both conserved end residues are part of each CDR3. The D gene is left open where the match is weak. Not every row has a clone size; where given, it reads once, few, many or a size class.

V: TRBV12-3/TRBV12-4; J: TRBJ1-5; size: few; D: NA; DNA: TGTGCCAGCAGTTTTCGCCAGGCCGACAATCAGCCCCAGCATTTT; CDR3: CASSFRQADNQPQHF
V: TRBV6-8; J: TRBJ1-2; size: many; D: NA; DNA: TGTGCCAGCAGCCAGAACTATGGCTACACCTTC; CDR3: CASSQNYGYTF
V: TRBV12-3/TRBV12-4; J: TRBJ1-2; size: NA; D: TRBD1; DNA: TGTGCCAGCAGTATCCGACAGGGTGGCTATGGCTACACCTTC; CDR3: CASSIRQGGYGYTF
V: TRBV10-3; J: TRBJ2-7; size: NA; D: NA; DNA: TGTGCCATCAGTGATATAAGCTACGAGCAGTACTTC; CDR3: CAISDISYEQYF
V: TRBV7-9; J: TRBJ1-1; size: NA; D: TRBD1; DNA: TGTGCCAGCAGCCCCCTTCGACAGGGAGAGACTGAAGCTTTCTTT; CDR3: CASSPLRQGETEAFF
V: TRBV24-1; J: TRBJ1-2; size: few; D: TRBD1; DNA: TGTGCCACCAGTGATCCAACAGGGGAGAGTCGCTATGGCTACACCTTC; CDR3: CATSDPTGESRYGYTF
V: TRBV6-2/TRBV6-3; J: TRBJ1-2; size: NA; D: NA; DNA: TGTGCCAGCCTCCGCAGGGACGACTATGGCTACACCTTC; CDR3: CASLRRDDYGYTF
V: TRBV5-4; J: TRBJ2-5; size: NA; D: TRBD1; DNA: TGTGCCAGCAGCTTCGACAGGGAATCACAAGAGACCCAGTACTTC; CDR3: CASSFDRESQETQYF
V: TRBV5-4; J: TRBJ2-7; size: NA; D: NA; DNA: TGTGCCAGCGCACTCACGGGGAAACAGGGCGATGAGCAGTACTTC; CDR3: CASALTGKQGDEQYF
V: TRBV7-9; J: TRBJ1-1; size: NA; D: NA; DNA: TGTGCCAGCAGCTCGCTAATAGGGGCGACCACTGAAGCTTTCTTT; CDR3: CASSSLIGATTEAFF
V: TRBV4-3; J: TRBJ2-7; size: few; D: NA; DNA: TGCGCCAGCAGGCCAAGATTAACAGGAGGGTACGAGCAGTACTTC; CDR3: CASRPRLTGGYEQYF
V: TRBV5-5; J: TRBJ1-1; size: few; D: TRBD1; DNA: TGTGCCAGCAGTAGGACAGGGGGCGGTCTGACTGAAGCTTTCTTT; CDR3: CASSRTGGGLTEAFF
V: TRBV4-1; J: TRBJ2-3; size: NA; D: NA; DNA: TGCGCCAGCAGCCAGTTAGGCAGTAGCACAGATACGCAGTATTTT; CDR3: CASSQLGSSTDTQYF
V: TRBV28; J: TRBJ1-4; size: NA; D: NA; DNA: TGTGCCAGCAAAGGGTCCTCGACAGGAGAAAATGAAAAACTGTTTTTT; CDR3: CASKGSSTGENEKLFF
V: TRBV6-1; J: TRBJ1-4; size: NA; D: NA; DNA: TGTGCCAGCAGTGAGTCACAGGGAAATGAAAAACTGTTTTTT; CDR3: CASSESQGNEKLFF
V: TRBV5-1; J: TRBJ2-5; size: NA; D: NA; DNA: TGCGCCAGTCGCGTGGGAGACAGCCAAGAGGCCCAGTACTTC; CDR3: CASRVGDSQEAQYF
V: TRBV27; J: TRBJ1-1; size: NA; D: TRBD1; DNA: TGTGCCAGCAGCCGGCAACCGGGACAGGGTTATGAAGCTTTCTTT; CDR3: CASSRQPGQGYEAFF
V: TRBV20-1; J: TRBJ2-2; size: few; D: NA; DNA: TGCAGTGCTAGAAGGAGGCCAGGGGAGCTGTTTTTT; CDR3: CSARRRPGELFF
V: TRBV29-1; J: TRBJ1-1; size: NA; D: NA; DNA: TGCAGCGTTTGTCAGGGGAACACTGAAGCTTTCTTT; CDR3: CSVCQGNTEAFF
V: TRBV12-3/TRBV12-4; J: TRBJ2-5; size: few; D: NA; DNA: TGTGCCAGCGGGTACAGAAAAGAGACCCAGTACTTC; CDR3: CASGYRKETQYF
V: TRBV28; J: TRBJ2-1; size: few; D: NA; DNA: TGTGCCAGCAGTTTCCGAGCGGTTGAGCAGTTCTTC; CDR3: CASSFRAVEQFF
V: TRBV12-5; J: TRBJ1-2; size: few; D: TRBD1; DNA: TGTGCTAGTGCCATACAGGGGGCGAATGGCTACACCTTC; CDR3: CASAIQGANGYTF
V: TRBV20-1; J: TRBJ2-5; size: NA; D: NA; DNA: TGCAGTGCTGGCCCCACAGGGCGCGGTTCCTACAATGAGCAGTACTTC; CDR3: CSAGPTGRGSYNEQYF
V: TRBV4-1; J: TRBJ2-3; size: NA; D: TRBD2; DNA: TGCGCCAGCAGCCAAGAGGTCCTACTAGCGGGGAGCACAGATACGCAGTATTTT; CDR3: CASSQEVLLAGSTDTQYF
V: TRBV7-6; J: TRBJ2-3; size: NA; D: NA; DNA: TGTGCCAGCAGCGACACTTTCACAGATACGCAGTATTTT; CDR3: CASSDTFTDTQYF
V: TRBV2; J: TRBJ2-2; size: NA; D: NA; DNA: TGTGCCAGCAGTGAAACTAGCCGGACCGGGGAGCTGTTTTTT; CDR3: CASSETSRTGELFF
V: TRBV14; J: TRBJ2-2; size: few; D: TRBD2; DNA: TGTGCCAGCAGCCAAATGGGACTAGCGGCGGTCGGGGAGCTGTTTTTT; CDR3: CASSQMGLAAVGELFF
V: TRBV20-1; J: TRBJ2-7; size: many; D: NA; DNA: TGCAGTGCTAGACTACCGGACGACCGCTGGGGCGAGCAGTACTTC; CDR3: CSARLPDDRWGEQYF
V: TRBV4-1; J: TRBJ1-5; size: NA; D: NA; DNA: TGCGCCAGCAGCCAAGGGGTCTCCCCTAGGGAGCCCCAGCATTTT; CDR3: CASSQGVSPREPQHF
V: TRBV3-1; J: TRBJ2-1; size: NA; D: TRBD2; DNA: TGTGCCAGCAGCCAAAACGTTGCGGGAGTAAGTGAGCAGTTCTTC; CDR3: CASSQNVAGVSEQFF
V: TRBV6-5; J: TRBJ2-3; size: NA; D: NA; DNA: TGTGCCAGCAGCTCAGGGGGGATCACACATACGCAGTATTTT; CDR3: CASSSGGITHTQYF
V: TRBV6-1; J: TRBJ2-3; size: few; D: TRBD2; DNA: TGTGCCAGCAAGCGGGGCCCAAGCACAGATACGCAGTATTTT; CDR3: CASKRGPSTDTQYF
V: TRBV7-9; J: TRBJ2-3; size: NA; D: TRBD1; DNA: TGTGCCAGCAGCTTAGAAAGGGGGCCGTCAGATACGCAGTATTTT; CDR3: CASSLERGPSDTQYF
V: TRBV6-1; J: TRBJ1-2; size: NA; D: NA; DNA: TGTGCCAGCAGTGAAGCGGTCCAGAGGGGCTACACCTTC; CDR3: CASSEAVQRGYTF
V: TRBV5-1; J: TRBJ1-1; size: few; D: NA; DNA: TGCGCCAGCAGCTTGGCTCGGCCACAAAACACTGAAGCTTTCTTT; CDR3: CASSLARPQNTEAFF
V: TRBV28; J: TRBJ2-3; size: few; D: TRBD1; DNA: TGTGCCAGCAGCCCGCCCTGGATCCGACAGGGTAGCACAGATACGCAGTATTTT; CDR3: CASSPPWIRQGSTDTQYF
V: TRBV4-2; J: TRBJ2-1; size: few; D: NA; DNA: TGTGCCAGCAGCCAAGATCATGGGGGTTACAATGAGCAGTTCTTC; CDR3: CASSQDHGGYNEQFF
V: TRBV4-3; J: TRBJ2-7; size: few; D: NA; DNA: TGCGCCAGCAGCCAAGTATTGAGCGACCCAACCTACGAGCAGTACTTC; CDR3: CASSQVLSDPTYEQYF
V: TRBV20-1; J: TRBJ1-4; size: NA; D: NA; DNA: TGCAGTGCTAGAGGGTTCGATGAAAAACTGTTTTTT; CDR3: CSARGFDEKLFF
V: TRBV29-1; J: TRBJ2-5; size: once; D: NA; DNA: TGCAGCGTTGGCGGGACAGAGCAGTACTTC; CDR3: CSVGGTEQYF
V: TRBV3-1; J: TRBJ2-7; size: NA; D: NA; DNA: TGTGCCAGCAGCCAAGCAGGGTCAGGACCGTACTTC; CDR3: CASSQAGSGPYF
V: TRBV9; J: TRBJ2-1; size: NA; D: NA; DNA: TGTGCCAGCAGGAGGGACGGAGTCAATGAGCAGTTCTTC; CDR3: CASRRDGVNEQFF
V: TRBV6-6; J: TRBJ2-1; size: few; D: TRBD1; DNA: TGTGCCAGCAGTCAACAGGGGGCGGACTACAATGAGCAGTTCTTC; CDR3: CASSQQGADYNEQFF
V: TRBV20-1; J: TRBJ1-2; size: many; D: TRBD1; DNA: TGCAGTGCTAGGGCCGGAGACAGGGGGCATGGGTATGGCTACACCTTC; CDR3: CSARAGDRGHGYGYTF
V: TRBV4-3; J: TRBJ1-2; size: few; D: NA; DNA: TGCGCCAGCAGCCCTGAGGTAGGGCTCAACTATGGCTACACCTTC; CDR3: CASSPEVGLNYGYTF
V: TRBV7-7; J: TRBJ2-1; size: NA; D: NA; DNA: TGTGCTAGCAGCTTAAGGGGGGGGGAGTACAATGAGCAGTTCTTC; CDR3: CASSLRGGEYNEQFF
V: TRBV6-6; J: TRBJ2-1; size: NA; D: NA; DNA: TGTGCCAGCAGATACTTGGCCGGGGCCCCCTACAATGAGCAGTTCTTC; CDR3: CASRYLAGAPYNEQFF
V: TRBV20-1; J: TRBJ2-7; size: many; D: NA; DNA: TGCAGTGCGGCGCAGGGCTACGAGCAGTACTTC; CDR3: CSAAQGYEQYF
V: TRBV4-1; J: TRBJ2-1; size: few; D: NA; DNA: TGCGCCAGCAGCCTCCGATGGACTGAGAATGAGCAGTTCTTC; CDR3: CASSLRWTENEQFF
V: TRBV20-1; J: TRBJ1-4; size: NA; D: NA; DNA: TGCAGTGCTCCCAACCGGGGAGTCGGAGAAAAACTGTTTTTT; CDR3: CSAPNRGVGEKLFF
V: TRBV20-1; J: TRBJ1-1; size: few; D: NA; DNA: TGCAGTGCTAGAAGGGCCTCTTGGGATGAAGTTTTCTTT; CDR3: CSARRASWDEVFF
V: TRBV18; J: TRBJ1-1; size: NA; D: NA; DNA: TGTGCCAGCTCACCTCAGACCTCGAACACTGAAGCTTTCTTT; CDR3: CASSPQTSNTEAFF
V: TRBV9; J: TRBJ2-2; size: NA; D: NA; DNA: TGTGCCAGCAGCGTGACAGCGTACACCGGGGAGCTGTTTTTT; CDR3: CASSVTAYTGELFF
V: TRBV11-3; J: TRBJ2-3; size: few; D: NA; DNA: TGTGCCAGCAGCTTAGAGAGGGGGGGACTCACAGATACGCAGTATTTT; CDR3: CASSLERGGLTDTQYF
V: TRBV5-1; J: TRBJ2-3; size: NA; D: NA; DNA: TGCGCCAGCAGCTTCACCGGGACCCACACAGATACGCAGTATTTT; CDR3: CASSFTGTHTDTQYF
V: TRBV28; J: TRBJ2-7; size: NA; D: NA; DNA: TGTGCCAGCAGCCCCCAGAGCCACAATGAGCAGTACTTC; CDR3: CASSPQSHNEQYF
V: TRBV20-1; J: TRBJ1-5; size: few; D: NA; DNA: TGCAGTGCTAGTTTTACGGGGGCAGGACAGCCCCAGCATTTT; CDR3: CSASFTGAGQPQHF
V: TRBV7-2; J: TRBJ1-1; size: NA; D: NA; DNA: TGTGCCAGCAGCTTAGTGCAGGGAGGTACTGAAGCTTTCTTT; CDR3: CASSLVQGGTEAFF